The 18 T cell receptor beta chains reported below all come from one sample, sequenced in a study of blood T cell repertoires in COVID-19. Clones were sequenced by immunoSEQ multiplex PCR, and TCRdb holds only the in-frame ones, with some missing. The data hold roughly 200,000 clones, with about 90% observed a single time. The sample was PBMCs or T cells enriched from blood (not recorded which). These receptors were taken from a woman younger than 45 with acute COVID-19.

The gene calls are TRBV5-1 and TRBJ1-1; D call uncertain. Trimming took off 5 bases at V and 3 bases at J, with 17 bases between the two ends. The CDR3 is 15 residues long. Germline-derived CDR1 and CDR2 are SGHRS and YFSETQ. The CDR3 bases are TGCGCCAGCAGGGTGGGCCCCGAAGCCTACACTGAAGCTTTCTTT. This encodes CASRVGPEAYTEAFF. Using reference TRBV5-1 and TRBJ1-1 for the parts outside the CDR3, the full variable domain is KAGVTQTPRYLIKTRGQQVTLSCSPISGHRSVSWYQQTPGQGLQFLFEYFSETQRNKGNFPGRFSGRQFSNSRSEMNVSTLELGDSALYLCASRVGPEAYTEAFFGQGTRLTVV.

The chain is built from TRBV18 and TRBJ1-5, with a tentative D call TRBD1 (6 bases). The CDR3 loop spans 14 amino acids. Per germline, CDR1 KGHSH and CDR2 LQKENI. The V and J ends lost 4 bases and 4 bases respectively, with 11 bases between them. CDR3 sequence: CASSLGQKNQPQHF. CDR3 nucleotide sequence: TGTGCCAGCTCACTTGGACAGAAGAATCAGCCCCAGCATTTT.

The chain joins TRBV27 to TRBJ1-6; D is unclear. Trimming took off 0 bases at V and 7 bases at J, with 7 bases between the two ends. The CDR3 runs to 14 residues. CDR1 MNHEY and CDR2 SMNVEV come from the germline V gene (reference sequence). The CDR3: CASSLSSRNSPLHF. CDR3 DNA: TGTGCCAGCAGTTTATCGTCGAGGAATTCACCCCTCCACTTT.

This chain uses TRBV24-1 with TRBJ2-7; 7 bases line up with TRBD1. The CDR3 covers 16 residues. V lost 3 bases, J lost 7 bases, and 14 bases stayed unmatched. Germline V gene sequence: CDR1 KGHDR, CDR2 SFDVKD. CDR3 in amino acids: CATSDTTGTARGEQYF. Written as DNA, the CDR3 is TGTGCCACCAGTGATACAACCGGGACAGCGAGAGGAGAGCAGTACTTC.

The chain carries TRBV5-6 and TRBJ1-2, with 12 bases aligning to TRBD1. CDR1 is SGHDT, CDR2 YYEEEE, per germline. Trimming removed 4 bases from V and 2 bases from J; junction bases left unmatched: 6. The CDR3 length is 16 residues. The CDR3 here is CASSAGTGGANYGYTF. The DNA of the CDR3 is TGTGCCAGCAGCGCCGGGACAGGGGGCGCAAACTATGGCTACACCTTC.

V is TRBV19 and J is TRBJ1-1; maybe TRBD1 (6 bases). The CDR3 sequence is 12 residues long. Trimming shortened V by 3 bases and J by 7 bases, and 9 bases separated the two germline ends. The germline V gene encodes CDR1 LNHDA and CDR2 SQIVND (reference sequence). CDR3 sequence reads: CASSIGGLEAFF. The CDR3 DNA sequence: TGTGCCAGTAGTATTGGGGGCCTTGAAGCTTTCTTT.

The chain uses TRBV27 and TRBJ1-1; 7 nucleotides match TRBD1. CDR1 and CDR2 (germline): MNHEY, SMNVEV (reference sequence). The CDR3 spans 14 residues. The junction had 7 bases not matched to a gene; V was cut back by 5 bases and J by 4 bases. CDR3 region: CASSLHRGVTEAFF. In DNA, the CDR3 is TGTGCCAGCAGTCTCCACAGGGGTGTCACTGAAGCTTTCTTT.

The rearrangement uses TRBV20-1 and TRBJ1-2, with a weak D call TRBD1 (6 bases). The CDR3 covers 11 residues. Trimming shortened V by 5 bases and J by 8 bases, and 12 bases separated the two germline ends. Germline V gene lookup returns CDR1 DFQATT and CDR2 SNEGSKA (reference sequence). The CDR3: CSAPTGPGYTF. The CDR3 region has the DNA TGCAGTGCTCCGACAGGACCAGGCTACACCTTC.

The chain combines TRBV7-9 with TRBJ2-7, with TRBD1 identical over 8 bases. This CDR3 region has 14 residues. CDR1 is SEHNR, CDR2 FQNEAQ, per germline (reference sequence). V trimming: 6 bases; J trimming: 3 bases; junction bases outside the gene matches: 7. CDR3 DNA sequence: TGTGCCAGCAGTTCGGACAGGGTAGGCTACGAGCAGTACTTC. This codes for CASSSDRVGYEQYF.

The rearrangement joins TRBV2 to TRBJ2-1, with TRBD1 as a possible D gene (6 bases). CDR1 is SNHLY and CDR2 is FYNNEI in the germline V gene. The CDR3 totals 15 residues. V lost 2 bases to trimming and J lost 0 bases, with 8 bases between them. The CDR3 is CASSERGSSYNEQFF. As DNA, the CDR3 is TGTGCCAGCAGTGAAAGGGGGAGCTCCTACAATGAGCAGTTCTTC. Based on the CDR3 plus reference TRBV2 and TRBJ2-1, the full variable domain is EPEVTQTPSHQVTQMGQEVILRCVPISNHLYFYWYRQILGQKVEFLVSFYNNEISEKSEIFDDQFSVERPDGSNFTLKIRSTKLEDSAMYFCASSERGSSYNEQFFGPGTRLTVL.

This clone was seen a single time. The chain couples TRBV19 to TRBJ2-7; 11 bases fit TRBD1. CDR3 size: 16 residues. Germline CDR1 reads LNHDA; CDR2 reads SQIVND (reference sequence). With V trimmed by 5 bases and J by 7 bases, 13 bases remained unmatched. The CDR3 DNA reads TGTGCCAGTAGTTCCAGAGGGACAGGGGGTCTGGATGAGCAGTACTTC. Translation gives CASSSRGTGGLDEQYF.

The chain combines TRBV10-1 with TRBJ2-2, with TRBD2 identical over 7 bases. The CDR3 runs 13 residues. CDR1 is WNHNN, CDR2 SYGVQD, per germline (reference sequence). The V segment lost 8 bases and the J segment 6 bases; nucleotides outside the gene matches: 6. The CDR3 region is CASGPAGAGELFF. CDR3 DNA sequence: TGCGCCAGCGGACCCGCGGGGGCCGGGGAGCTGTTTTTT.

The V call is TRBV5-1, the J call TRBJ2-3; 10 nucleotides line up with TRBD2. CDR1 and CDR2 (germline): SGHRS, YFSETQ. The length of the CDR3 is 16 residues. The V gene end was trimmed by 0 bases and the J gene end by 2 bases; junction bases not matched to a gene: 3. In nucleotides, the CDR3 is TGCGCCAGCAGCTTGGGGACTAGCGGCACCACAGATACGCAGTATTTT. It specifies CASSLGTSGTTDTQYF. Complete variable domain (other parts from reference TRBV5-1 and TRBJ2-3): KAGVTQTPRYLIKTRGQQVTLSCSPISGHRSVSWYQQTPGQGLQFLFEYFSETQRNKGNFPGRFSGRQFSNSRSEMNVSTLELGDSALYLCASSLGTSGTTDTQYFGPGTRLTVL.

V usage is TRBV10-3 and J usage is TRBJ2-7; TRBD1 aligns across 7 bases. CDR1 ENHRY and CDR2 SYGVKD come from the germline V gene. With V trimmed by 8 bases and J by 0 bases, 7 bases remained unmatched. This CDR3 is 14 amino acids long. DNA for the CDR3: TGTGCCATCGGACCCCCAGGGGGCTCCTACGAGCAGTACTTC. Translating gives CAIGPPGGSYEQYF.

The table lists this clone with a count of one. This chain connects TRBV25-1 to TRBJ2-1, with 12 bases that match TRBD2. This CDR3 contains 17 residues. V lost 8 bases, J lost 6 bases, and 14 bases stayed unmatched. Per germline, CDR1 MGHDK and CDR2 SYGVNS. CDR3 nucleotide sequence: TGTGCCAGCTGCCCTCCTAGCGGGGGGGCCACGTGCAATGAGCAGTTCTTC. It translates to CASCPPSGGATCNEQFF.

V is TRBV6-6 and J is TRBJ2-2; TRBD2 matches 8 bases. This CDR3 has 16 amino acids. Germline assignment: CDR1 MNHNY and CDR2 SVGAGI (reference sequence). J lost 5 bases, V lost 0 bases, and 5 bases had no gene match. CDR3 sequence: CASSYSIQRGTGELFF. The CDR3 DNA sequence: TGTGCCAGCAGTTACTCGATCCAGCGGGGGACCGGGGAGCTGTTTTTT.

This chain's CDR3 is CASRWGRTGRGTDTQYF. In DNA, the CDR3 is TGTGCCAGCAGGTGGGGGCGGACTGGGCGAGGCACAGATACGCAGTATTTT. This rearrangement joins TRBV7-8 to TRBJ2-3, with D tentatively TRBD1 (6 bases). The CDR3 totals 17 residues. V shed 6 bases and J shed 1 base, with 20 bases lying between them. Germline CDR1 and CDR2: SGHVS and FQNEAQ.

V and J are TRBV6-5 and TRBJ2-5; D call uncertain. CDR1 MNHEY and CDR2 SVGAGI come from the germline V gene. The V gene lost 6 bases and the J gene lost 5 bases, with 7 bases spanning the gap. This CDR3 is 11 amino acids long. CDR3 residues: CASRRGETQYF. For the CDR3, the DNA is TGTGCCAGCAGGCGAGGTGAGACCCAGTACTTC.